The 9 T cell receptor beta chains presented below share a single source sample, sequenced in a study of T cells in Graves' hyperthyroidism and ophthalmopathy. Amplification of TCR beta CDR3 regions used RNA as the template. Carried out on the TCR CDR3, a first-round RT-PCR used the HTBI primer set. TCRdb independently ran MiXCR on the multiplex PCR reads; one entry per CDR3 protein. The data show a few hundred thousand distinct CDR3 sequences, with approximately 14% seen just once and 5.5% to 7.5% held by the top ten. The specimen was blood. All receptors derive from a woman aged 25 to 39 with Graves' hyperthyroidism that later progressed to Graves' ophthalmopathy.

At least ten counts were recorded for this clonotype. The chain employs TRBV7-2 and TRBJ2-5; the D is unclear. The germline V and J ends were trimmed by 1 base and 11 bases, with 11 bases remaining between them. Looked up from germline, CDR1 is SGHTA and CDR2 is FQGNSA. This CDR3 spans 12 amino acids. For the CDR3, the DNA is TGTGCCAGCAGCTTAGAAGTGGGGATACAGTACTTC. Translating gives CASSLEVGIQYF.

This clonotype has only a few counts. V is TRBV25-1 and J is TRBJ2-7; D uncertain. The CDR3 sequence is 14 residues long. From germline, CDR1 is MGHDK and CDR2 SYGVNS. The V and J ends lost 4 bases and 1 base respectively, with 11 bases between them. The CDR3 coding sequence is TGTGCCAGCAGTGGCCCGACGGGTTCCTACGAGCAGTACTTC. Amino acids: CASSGPTGSYEQYF.

This clonotype was seen at least ten times. V is TRBV28 and J is TRBJ2-3, with TRBD2 matching 12 bases. Looked up from germline, CDR1 is MDHEN and CDR2 is SYDVKM. Trimming removed 4 bases from V and 1 base from J; junction bases left unmatched: 3. The CDR3 is 16 residues long. This CDR3 is CASSSSGRGGTDTQYF. CDR3 nucleotide sequence: TGTGCCAGCAGTTCTAGCGGGAGGGGGGGCACAGATACGCAGTATTTT.

This clonotype was recorded at least ten times. This sequence joins TRBV27 and TRBJ1-4, with no clear D. The CDR3 extends over 15 amino acids. Germline V CDR1 and CDR2: MNHEY, SMNVEV (reference sequence). V was shortened by 2 bases and J by 7 bases, with 14 bases between the two germline ends. The CDR3 is CASSLTGVLGEKLFF. DNA for the CDR3: TGTGCCAGCAGTTTAACCGGGGTTTTGGGTGAAAAACTGTTTTTT.

The chain employs TRBV28 and TRBJ1-6, with 11 bases lining up with TRBD1. Germline V lookup: CDR1 MDHEN, CDR2 SYDVKM. J was trimmed by 7 bases and V by 2 bases; bases with no gene match: 4. CDR3 length equals 16 residues. CDR3 bases: TGTGCCAGCAGTTTAGGACAGGGGGCAGGAAATTCACCCCTCCACTTT. Its protein is CASSLGQGAGNSPLHF. Supplemented by reference TRBV28 and TRBJ1-6, the full variable domain reads DVKVTQSSRYLVKRTGEKVFLECVQDMDHENMFWYRQDPGLGLRLIYFSYDVKMKEKGDIPEGYSVSREKKERFSLILESASTNQTSMYLCASSLGQGAGNSPLHFGNGTRLTVT.

This clonotype was seen many times. This chain links TRBV3-1 with TRBJ1-1; D possibly corresponds to TRBD1 (5 bases). This CDR3 is built from 15 residues. Germline-derived CDR1 and CDR2 are LGHDT and YNNKEL (reference sequence). V lost 3 bases to trimming and J lost 0 bases, with 11 bases between them. The CDR3 sequence: CASSHSGTVNTEAFF. As DNA, the CDR3 is TGTGCCAGCAGCCACTCGGGGACGGTGAACACTGAAGCTTTCTTT.

This clonotype was seen at least ten times. This chain links TRBV4-3 with TRBJ1-5; TRBD1 matches at 9 bases. With 4 bases clipped from V and 7 bases from J, the junction kept 11 bases outside the gene matches. The CDR3 is 16 amino acids. Germline V lookup: CDR1 LGHNA, CDR2 YSLEER. The chain's CDR3 is CASSRDGQGTSQPQHF. CDR3 sequence (DNA): TGCGCCAGCAGCCGCGACGGACAGGGGACTTCGCAGCCCCAGCATTTT.

A word on this clonotype: This may stem from a read error, because a much larger clone lies one nucleotide away. This chain links TRBV7-8 with TRBJ2-3; maybe TRBD2 (5 bases). Trimming took 3 bases from V and 4 from J, leaving 14 bases between them. Germline-derived CDR1 and CDR2 are SGHVS and FQNEAQ. This CDR3 is built from 15 residues. The CDR3 nucleotides are TGTGCCAGCAGCTTCCCACTAGGATGGGCAGATACGCAGTATTTT. Its translation is CASSFPLGWADTQYF.

The chain carries TRBV12-3 or TRBV12-4 and TRBJ1-1; D not certain. The CDR3 is 15 amino acids. Trimming shortened V by 2 bases and J by 3 bases, and 13 bases separated the two germline ends. DNA for the CDR3: TGTGCCAGCAGTTTAAACCCAAGGGCACACACTGAAGCTTTCTTT. This gives the protein CASSLNPRAHTEAFF.